This section outlines one T cell receptor beta chain sequence together with its context. Its target is unknown. The length of the CDR3 is 15 residues. Germline V lookup: CDR1 KGHSH, CDR2 LQKENI. With 0 bases removed from V and 3 bases from J, the gap between germline ends came to 9 bases. The second PCR ran roughly 7 to 11 cycles with a sample-barcoded 5' primer and J-beta primers. TCRdb fed the 5' RACE reads into MiXCR, producing one record per CDR3 protein. The table has some 1.5 million distinct CDR3 sequences, 25% to 30% seen once. The data stem from a study of blood T cells in healthy people across ages. Study results and caveats: Diversity estimated from one million T cells was considered an underestimate.

Every sample had a minimum of 6 million PBMCs isolated. The source material was blood. The chain recombines TRBV18 with TRBJ2-1, with D unresolved. The source is a woman in her 30s in good health. CDR3 in DNA: TGTGCCAGCTCACCACCGTTTAGCAGCTACAATGAGCAGTTCTTC. Encoded protein: CASSPPFSSYNEQFF.